This T cell receptor beta chain was profiled in a study of cytomegalovirus exposure and HLA in healthy donors. Whole-study results and caveats: In vitro experiments confirmed that a few CMV-associated chains were specific for CMV antigens. Cytomegalovirus status was reportedly diagnosed by the classifier with high sensitivity and specificity.

Measured with immunoSEQ multiplex PCR; TCRdb has only the in-frame clones, and not every one. The sample lists roughly 71,000 clones; around 94% were seen once. Worth noting for this clone: Its antigen is not identified.

Germline-derived CDR1 and CDR2 are MDHEN and SYDVKM. The CDR3 is 15 residues long. V was trimmed by 5 bases and J by 5 bases, leaving 15 bases between them. The sequenced sample consisted of PBMCs. The sequence was obtained from a woman aged 18-30 years in good health and CMV-seronegative. The V call is TRBV28, the J call TRBJ1-4, with D possibly being TRBD1 (5 bases). CDR3 sequence (DNA): TGTGCCAGCAGTCCGGGGGGAGGGTCCAATGAAAAACTGTTTTTT. Its translation is CASSPGGGSNEKLFF.